The rows below give T cell receptor beta chains drawn from one sample of a study of blood T cell repertoires in COVID-19. Data came from immunoSEQ multiplex PCR; TCRdb stores just in-frame clones and leaves some out. Of roughly 350,000 clones listed, roughly 90% are singletons. Sample: PBMCs or T cells enriched from blood (not recorded which). The receptors stem from a woman in her thirties who had recovered from COVID-19. Both conserved end residues are part of each CDR3. A D gene is named only where the DNA matches it firmly. Size values are once, few and many counts, or a class for expanded clones, and some rows have none.

D | size | J | V | CDR3 | DNA
TRBD1 | NA | TRBJ2-1 | TRBV19 | CATKRDRGIGNEQFF | TGTGCCACCAAAAGGGACAGGGGAATAGGCAATGAGCAGTTCTTC
TRBD1 | NA | TRBJ1-2 | TRBV7-2 | CASSLSTGETYGYTF | TGTGCCAGCAGCTTATCGACAGGGGAAACCTATGGCTACACCTTC
TRBD2 | NA | TRBJ2-7 | TRBV7-2 | CASSLEASGGSSYEQYF | TGTGCCAGCAGCTTAGAGGCTAGCGGGGGAAGCTCCTACGAGCAGTACTTC
TRBD1 | NA | TRBJ1-1 | TRBV7-2 | CASSLDRGRPGEAFF | TGTGCCAGCAGCTTAGATAGGGGGCGCCCCGGCGAAGCTTTCTTT
NA | NA | TRBJ2-5 | TRBV13 | CASSPGVQETQYF | TGTGCCAGCAGCCCCGGGGTCCAAGAGACCCAGTACTTC
TRBD1 | NA | TRBJ2-7 | TRBV6-2/TRBV6-3 | CASSPGTVDYEQYF | TGTGCCAGCAGCCCCGGGACAGTAGACTACGAGCAGTACTTC
NA | NA | TRBJ2-5 | TRBV3-1/TRBV3-2 | CASSQDRPSEIIQETQYF | TGTGCCAGCAGCCAAGATCGGCCTAGCGAAATAATCCAAGAGACCCAGTACTTC
TRBD1 | NA | TRBJ2-7 | TRBV5-1 | CASRNPETGRPEQYF | TGCGCCAGCAGAAACCCGGAGACAGGGCGACCCGAGCAGTACTTC
TRBD2 | NA | TRBJ2-1 | TRBV2 | CASTGGWHEQFF | TGTGCCAGCACCGGGGGGTGGCATGAGCAGTTCTTC
TRBD1 | NA | TRBJ2-7 | TRBV9 | CASSVSGTGTYEQYF | TGTGCCAGCAGCGTTTCCGGGACAGGGACTTACGAGCAGTACTTC
TRBD2 | NA | TRBJ2-1 | TRBV28 | CASSLAAGGLNEQFF | TGTGCCAGCAGTTTGGCAGCGGGGGGGCTCAATGAGCAGTTCTTC
NA | NA | TRBJ2-4 | TRBV9 | CASSVEGGGSNNIQYF | TGTGCCAGCAGCGTAGAAGGCGGAGGGAGTAATAACATTCAGTACTTC
TRBD1 | NA | TRBJ2-3 | TRBV11-3 | CASSRQGLDTQYF | TGTGCCAGCAGCCGACAGGGGTTAGATACGCAGTATTTT
NA | few | TRBJ2-3 | TRBV9 | CASSDLGFAGTQYF | TGTGCCAGCAGCGATTTAGGGTTCGCAGGGACGCAGTATTTT
NA | once | TRBJ1-5 | TRBV4-2 | CASSQERQGNQPQHF | TGTGCCAGCAGCCAAGAGCGTCAGGGAAATCAGCCCCAGCATTTT
NA | NA | TRBJ1-2 | TRBV30 | CAWRTTGLDYGYTF | TGTGCCTGGAGGACAACAGGGTTGGACTATGGCTACACCTTC
NA | NA | TRBJ1-6 | TRBV6-5 | CASRRGQHNSPLHF | TGTGCCAGCAGACGCGGACAGCATAATTCACCCCTCCACTTT
NA | NA | TRBJ1-5 | TRBV28 | CASSFLQNQPQHF | TGTGCCAGCAGTTTTCTACAGAATCAGCCCCAGCATTTT
NA | NA | TRBJ1-5 | TRBV7-2 | CASSLYQNQPQHF | TGTGCCAGCAGCTTATACCAGAATCAGCCCCAGCATTTT
NA | few | TRBJ2-3 | TRBV28 | CASKTSGSTDTQYF | TGTGCCAGCAAGACTAGTGGGTCAACAGATACGCAGTATTTT
TRBD2 | NA | TRBJ2-1 | TRBV6-1 | CASSEVPLAGDNEQFF | TGTGCCAGCAGTGAGGTCCCGCTAGCGGGAGACAATGAGCAGTTCTTC
NA | NA | TRBJ1-1 | TRBV6-5 | CASQATLNTEAFF | TGTGCCAGCCAGGCGACACTGAACACTGAAGCTTTCTTT
TRBD2 | NA | TRBJ2-1 | TRBV9 | CASSVGTGVGGIPYNEQFF | TGTGCCAGCAGCGTAGGGACTGGTGTGGGGGGGATCCCTTACAATGAGCAGTTCTTC
NA | NA | TRBJ1-5 | TRBV7-2 | CASSLASKNQPQHF | TGTGCCAGCAGCTTGGCATCCAAAAATCAGCCCCAGCATTTT
TRBD2 | NA | TRBJ2-7 | TRBV4-3 | CASSQEVRLAGLEQYF | TGCGCCAGCAGCCAAGAGGTCCGACTAGCGGGGCTCGAGCAGTACTTC
NA | NA | TRBJ2-1 | TRBV19 | CASGTGLSYNEQFF | TGTGCCAGTGGTACAGGTCTTTCCTACAATGAGCAGTTCTTC
TRBD2 | NA | TRBJ2-3 | TRBV3-1/TRBV3-2 | CASSQGVAGGTDTQYF | TGTGCCAGCAGCCAAGGGGTAGCGGGAGGCACAGATACGCAGTATTTT
TRBD2 | NA | TRBJ2-1 | TRBV10-2 | CASSEGYGGGRVNEQFF | TGCGCCAGCAGTGAGGGATATGGCGGGGGGCGGGTCAATGAGCAGTTCTTC
NA | NA | TRBJ1-1 | TRBV9 | CASSVAARGDTEAFF | TGTGCCAGCAGCGTAGCGGCCCGGGGGGACACTGAAGCTTTCTTT
TRBD1 | NA | TRBJ2-3 | TRBV29-1 | CTASPTGSTDTQYF | TGCACCGCCTCCCCGACAGGGAGCACAGATACGCAGTATTTT
TRBD2 | NA | TRBJ2-7 | TRBV7-2 | CASSLRASGLRSSYEQYF | TGTGCCAGCAGCTTAAGGGCTAGCGGGCTTCGGTCCTCCTACGAGCAGTACTTC
TRBD1 | NA | TRBJ1-2 | TRBV27 | CASSSTGTGTNGYTF | TGTGCCAGCAGTTCGACCGGGACAGGGACCAATGGCTACACCTTC
NA | once | TRBJ2-5 | TRBV7-6 | CASSGLASETQYF | TGTGCCAGCTCGGGGCTAGCGTCAGAGACCCAGTACTTC